The T cell receptor (beta chain) described here comes from a study of T cell responses to AZD1222 COVID-19 vaccine. Libraries were prepared by immunoSEQ multiplex PCR; TCRdb keeps only in-frame clonotypes and omits some of them. The table has nearly 90,000 clones, just over 85% seen once. The germline V gene has CDR1 MNHEY and CDR2 SVGAGI. V was pared by 7 bases and J by 3 bases, with 19 bases between. This CDR3 has 15 residues. The material was peripheral blood, obtained on day 0 of MenACWY control vaccination. This rearrangement joins TRBV6-5 to TRBJ2-7, with D possibly being TRBD1 (6 bases). The clonotype comes from an adult in good health. The chain's CDR3 is CASTLNRESSYEQYF. As DNA, the CDR3 is TGTGCCAGCACCCTAAACAGGGAAAGTAGCTACGAGCAGTACTTC.